This TCR beta chain was sequenced during a study of blood T cell repertoires in COVID-19. Overall study: PBMCs, B-cell-depleted T cells, or T cells provided the cDNA or gDNA that made up the material.

Trimming took 5 bases from V and 0 from J; bases not matched to a gene: 11. There are 18 residues in the CDR3. Looked up from germline, CDR1 is KGHSH and CDR2 is LQKENI. Original analysis: For nucleated cells, counts were estimated from reference gene primer amplification. Clones were read by immunoSEQ multiplex PCR, and TCRdb kept only the in-frame ones, dropping some. From that table come the V and J calls and clone size; the DNA was used to work out D and trimming. The table has nearly 250,000 clones, about 82% seen once. Participants' reported clinical history set cohort assignment. This sequence joins TRBV18 and TRBJ1-3; TRBD1 matches 9 bases. The sample was PBMCs or T cells enriched from blood (not recorded which). The receptor was derived from a woman aged 45 to 65 with acute COVID-19. In DNA, the CDR3 is TGTGCCAGCTCAGGGGGACTCCGGGACAGGGACTCTGGAAACACCATATATTTT. Protein: CASSGGLRDRDSGNTIYF.